A single sample is the source of the 25 T cell receptor beta chains below, sequenced in a study of graft-versus-host responses after intestinal transplantation. TCRdb's copy holds only in-frame clones and misses some; the assay was immunoSEQ multiplex PCR. Among approximately 70,000 clones listed, roughly 90% were seen once. Sequenced here: bone marrow, sampled 700 to 850 days after intestinal transplantation. The origin of the receptors is a human patient who received an intestinal transplant, so some T cells may come from the graft donor.

The chain employs TRBV6-4 and TRBJ2-3, with TRBD2 matching 8 bases. The CDR3 spans 15 residues. V trimming: 8 bases; J trimming: 0 bases; junction bases outside the gene matches: 7. Germline CDR1 and CDR2: MRHNA and SNTAGT. DNA for the CDR3: TGTGCCAGCCGGTCAGCGGGAGTGAGCACAGATACGCAGTATTTT. Its protein product is CASRSAGVSTDTQYF.

The CDR3 is CATSRVSISSGNAYEQYF. The CDR3 DNA reads TGTGCCACCAGCAGAGTCTCCATATCCAGCGGGAATGCCTACGAGCAGTACTTC. The chain joins TRBV15 to TRBJ2-7, with 7 nucleotides matching TRBD2. Germline CDR1 and CDR2: LNHNV and YYDKDF (reference sequence). Unmatched junction bases numbered 14, after V lost 1 base and J lost 2 bases. The CDR3 length is 18 residues.

CDR3 sequence (DNA): TGTGCCAGCAGGAAGTCACCCGGGACAGAGGCCTACGAGCAGTACTTC. It is translated as CASRKSPGTEAYEQYF. The chain links TRBV2 to TRBJ2-7; 7 bases match TRBD1. Germline CDR1 reads SNHLY; CDR2 reads FYNNEI. The J segment lost 2 bases and the V segment lost 6 bases, leaving 13 bases of the junction unmatched. CDR3 size: 16 residues.

The CDR3 here is CASSLVWDNNEKLFF. The CDR3 DNA reads as TGTGCCAGCAGCTTAGTGTGGGATAATAATGAAAAACTGTTTTTT. This sequence joins TRBV11-2 and TRBJ1-4; D gene uncertain. The V end was cut by 1 base, the J end by 4 bases, with 10 bases between. Germline V CDR1 and CDR2: SGHAT, FQNNGV. This CDR3 has 15 residues.

This clone occurred once. The V call is TRBV27, the J call TRBJ2-1; 9 bases are a match to TRBD1. Germline CDR1 MNHEY, CDR2 SMNVEV (reference sequence). The CDR3 is 14 residues long. Trimming took 4 bases from V and 9 from J; bases not matched to a gene: 7. The CDR3 region has the DNA TGTGCCAGCAGTTCTACAGGGGGCGAACGTGAGCAGTTCTTC. Translating it yields CASSSTGGEREQFF.

The chain is built from TRBV19 and TRBJ1-5; D perhaps matches TRBD1 (6 bases). The germline gives CDR1 LNHDA, CDR2 SQIVND (reference sequence). V gave up 11 bases and J gave up 2 bases, with 13 bases separating them. The CDR3 totals 13 residues. This chain's CDR3 is CASQGLGNQPQHF. The DNA of the CDR3 is TGTGCCTCTCAGGGGTTGGGCAATCAGCCCCAGCATTTT.

The gene calls are TRBV30 and TRBJ1-3; the D is unclear. V was clipped by 0 bases and J by 2 bases, with 2 bases between them. The CDR3 spans 12 residues. Germline values: CDR1 GTSNPN, CDR2 SVGIG (reference sequence). This CDR3 reads CAWSVAGNTIYF. CDR3 DNA sequence: TGTGCCTGGAGTGTAGCTGGAAACACCATATATTTT.

The chain has TRBV7-9 and TRBJ2-3, with D unresolved. Trimming took 2 bases from V and 6 from J, leaving 21 bases between them. Germline V gives CDR1 SEHNR, CDR2 FQNEAQ (reference sequence). The CDR3 covers 17 residues. The CDR3 DNA sequence: TGTGCCAGCAGCTTACTGGATGCAGACCAAACCTTGGATACGCAGTATTTT. Protein sequence: CASSLLDADQTLDTQYF.

J is TRBJ2-5 and V is TRBV7-6; no firm D call. Trimming pared 5 bases from V and 0 bases from J, leaving 4 bases between. Per germline, CDR1 SGHVS and CDR2 FNYEAQ. The CDR3 sequence is 12 residues long. CDR3: CASSRDQETQYF. CDR3 DNA: TGTGCCAGCAGCCGCGACCAAGAGACCCAGTACTTC.

The gene calls are TRBV21-1 and TRBJ2-4; TRBD1 is taken as the D call from the table, unchecked against the DNA. TRBV21-1 is a recognized pseudogene. The length of the CDR3 is 18 residues. The CDR3 DNA reads as TGTGCCAGCAGCAAAGGGACAGGGAAGGACGTAGCCAAAAACATTCAGTACTTC. Translated, it gives CASSKGTGKDVAKNIQYF.

The chain employs TRBV5-4 and TRBJ1-1; the D is unclear. CDR3 length: 11 residues. Germline V gene data show CDR1 as SGHNT and CDR2 as YYREEE (reference sequence). Trimming shortened V by 3 bases and J by 3 bases, and 3 bases separated the two germline ends. The CDR3 DNA reads as TGTGCCAGCAGCTCAGACACTGAAGCTTTCTTT. Protein product: CASSSDTEAFF.

This chain joins TRBV10-2 and TRBJ1-5; D is unclear. The germline V gene has CDR1 WSHSY and CDR2 SAAADI. This CDR3 is built from 13 residues. V dropped 3 bases and J dropped 6 bases, with 9 bases sitting between them. The DNA for the CDR3 is TGCGCCAGCAGTGACGGTCGAGGTCAGCCCCAGCATTTT. Translating gives CASSDGRGQPQHF.

The chain's CDR3 is CAISGATGTGVWAEAFF. In nucleotides, the CDR3 is TGTGCCATCAGTGGGGCAACCGGGACAGGGGTCTGGGCTGAAGCTTTCTTT. The genes are TRBV10-3 and TRBJ1-1, with 10 bases lining up with TRBD1. There are 17 residues in the CDR3. CDR1 is ENHRY and CDR2 is SYGVKD in the germline V gene. Losses at the gene ends were 4 bases for V and 6 bases for J; bases not matched to a gene: 14.

The V and J genes are TRBV29-1 and TRBJ2-4; 13 bases line up with TRBD2. Germline CDR1 is SQVTM and CDR2 is ANQGSEA. This CDR3 has 13 residues. The V segment lost 0 bases and the J segment 10 bases; nucleotides outside the gene matches: 0. In DNA form, the CDR3 reads TGCAGCGTTGAAGAACTAGCGGGGGGGATTCAGTACTTC. Its protein product is CSVEELAGGIQYF.

The genes are TRBV7-9 and TRBJ1-4; D unclear. Trimming took 5 bases from V and 8 from J, leaving 15 bases between them. CDR3 size: 14 residues. Germline V lookup: CDR1 SEHNR, CDR2 FQNEAQ (reference sequence). The CDR3 DNA reads as TGTGCCAGCAGCCGGACCACTTATCGCGAAAAACTGTTTTTT. This gives the protein CASSRTTYREKLFF.

V gene TRBV11-2 combines with J gene TRBJ1-1; a weak D match, TRBD1 (6 bases). CDR3 length: 16 amino acids. The ends were cut back, 4 bases at V and 2 bases at J, with 17 bases in the middle. Per germline, CDR1 SGHAT and CDR2 FQNNGV. Here the CDR3 reads CASSSPGFRGNTEAFF. In nucleotides, the CDR3 is TGTGCCAGCAGCTCCCCCGGCTTCAGGGGAAACACTGAAGCTTTCTTT.

The chain combines TRBV6-5 with TRBJ2-5, with unresolved D. Between the trimmed V and J ends, which lost 4 bases and 5 bases, there was a span of 11 bases. This CDR3 contains 13 residues. Per the germline V gene, CDR1 is MNHEY and CDR2 is SVGAGI. DNA for the CDR3: TGTGCCAGCAGTTCACGGCCGGAGGAGACCCAGTACTTC. Amino acid sequence: CASSSRPEETQYF.

The rearrangement links TRBV11-3 to TRBJ2-6; TRBD2 agrees at 8 bases. Trimming took 5 bases from V and 3 from J; bases not matched to a gene: 0. There are 14 residues in the CDR3. CDR1 and CDR2 from the germline V gene are SGHNT and YENEEA. The CDR3 region has the DNA TGTGCCAGCAGCCTAGCGGGTGGGGCCAACGTCCTGACTTTC. Translating it yields CASSLAGGANVLTF.

V is TRBV10-3 and J is TRBJ2-7; 9 bases match TRBD1. The CDR3 extends over 13 amino acids. The germline gives CDR1 ENHRY, CDR2 SYGVKD. J was trimmed by 0 bases and V by 10 bases; bases with no gene match: 4. Here the CDR3 reads CATGTGYSYEQYF. The CDR3 DNA reads as TGTGCCACCGGGACAGGGTACTCCTACGAGCAGTACTTC.

V and J are TRBV5-5 and TRBJ2-5; tentatively, D is TRBD2 (5 bases). V was clipped by 4 bases and J by 5 bases, with 12 bases between them. Per germline, CDR1 SGHKS and CDR2 YYEKEE (reference sequence). The CDR3 covers 13 residues. CDR3 nucleotide sequence: TGTGCCAGCAGCCCGGGATTCGGGGAGACCCAGTACTTC. It translates to CASSPGFGETQYF.

The gene calls are TRBV4-1 and TRBJ2-1, with TRBD2 matching over 10 bases. The CDR3 is 16 amino acids. CDR1 is MGHRA, CDR2 YSYEKL, per germline. The V segment lost 3 bases and the J segment 8 bases; nucleotides outside the gene matches: 10. CDR3 in amino acids: CASSQDSAGGGDEQFF. CDR3 nucleotides: TGCGCCAGCAGCCAGGACTCAGCGGGGGGGGGCGATGAGCAGTTCTTC.

V is TRBV5-1 and J is TRBJ2-1; 15 positions agree with TRBD2. CDR1 SGHRS and CDR2 YFSETQ come from the germline V gene. V lost 4 bases to trimming and J lost 8 bases; unmatched junction nucleotides: 4. The CDR3 runs 15 residues. This CDR3 reads CASSGTSGRLDEQFF. The CDR3 region has the DNA TGCGCCAGCAGCGGGACTAGCGGGAGGCTCGATGAGCAGTTCTTC.

The CDR3 sequence: CASSQGLAGDTQYF. As DNA, the CDR3 is TGTGCCAGCAGCCAGGGACTAGCGGGAGATACGCAGTATTTT. V is TRBV7-3 and J is TRBJ2-3; 12 bases align to TRBD2. Germline V lookup: CDR1 SGHTA, CDR2 FQGTGA. The CDR3 extends over 14 amino acids. The J segment lost 5 bases and the V segment lost 5 bases, leaving 2 bases of the junction unmatched.

This rearrangement joins TRBV4-2 to TRBJ2-2; 9 bases fit TRBD2. CDR1 and CDR2 (germline): LGHNA, YNFKEQ. CDR3 size: 19 residues. The ends lost 0 bases at V and 3 bases at J; junction bases unmatched: 11. In nucleotides, the CDR3 is TGTGCCAGCAGCCAAGAAGGGAGGAGTAGCGGGGGCTACACCGGGGAGCTGTTTTTT. It encodes CASSQEGRSSGGYTGELFF.

This clone was detected only once. The chain recombines TRBV7-9 with TRBJ2-1, with D uncertain. Germline V CDR1 and CDR2: SEHNR, FQNEAQ (reference sequence). The CDR3 is 14 amino acids. With 1 base removed from V and 6 bases from J, the gap between germline ends came to 10 bases. CDR3: CASSLVYRPNEQFF. For the CDR3, the DNA is TGTGCCAGCAGCTTAGTGTATCGGCCCAATGAGCAGTTCTTC.